Listed below are T cell receptor beta chains from one sample, sequenced in a study of cytotoxic CD8 clonotypes in ibrutinib-treated CLL. Some clones are missing from TCRdb's copy, which holds only in-frame ones; the method was immunoSEQ multiplex PCR. This table holds tens of thousands of clones, roughly 83% found once. The sequenced sample was PBMCs, obtained after 12 months of ibrutinib treatment. These receptors were taken from a human donor with chronic lymphocytic leukemia. Each CDR3 is given with its conserved first and last residue. The D gene is left open where the match is weak. The size entry is marked missing in some rows and otherwise reads once, few, many or a size class.

TRBJ2-7 | . | TRBV7-2 | . | CASSLRLPKEQYF | TGTGCCAGCAGCTTGCGGCTCCCCAAGGAGCAGTACTTC
TRBJ2-1 | . | TRBV4-2 | . | CASSRPSLANNEQFF | TGTGCCAGCAGCCGCCCCTCCCTGGCAAACAATGAGCAGTTCTTC
TRBJ2-7 | TRBD1 | TRBV5-1 | . | CASSLRGRPVEQYF | TGCGCCAGCAGCTTGAGGGGGCGCCCCGTCGAGCAGTACTTC
TRBJ2-2 | . | TRBV7-3 | . | CASSLTSGTGELFF | TGTGCCAGCAGCTTAACTAGCGGCACCGGGGAGCTGTTTTTT
TRBJ2-5 | . | TRBV7-3 | . | CASSDGGRETQYF | TGTGCCAGCAGCGATGGGGGGCGTGAGACCCAGTACTTC
TRBJ2-7 | . | TRBV28 | . | CASSPPGRGGEQYF | TGTGCCAGCAGTCCCCCGGGCAGGGGTGGCGAGCAGTACTTC
TRBJ1-6 | TRBD1 | TRBV28 | . | CASSLDRAGGLYNSPLHF | TGTGCCAGCAGTTTGGATCGAGCAGGGGGGTTGTATAATTCACCCCTCCACTTT
TRBJ2-5 | TRBD2 | TRBV5-1 | . | CASSPGSGNPGETQYF | TGCGCCAGCAGCCCGGGTAGCGGGAACCCTGGGGAGACCCAGTACTTC
TRBJ2-5 | . | TRBV5-1 | once | CASSLAVGAQETQYF | TGCGCCAGCAGCTTGGCCGTCGGGGCCCAAGAGACCCAGTACTTC
TRBJ1-1 | . | TRBV9 | once | CASSRAAGAVDTEAFF | TGTGCCAGCAGCAGGGCCGCGGGGGCTGTGGACACTGAAGCTTTCTTT
TRBJ2-3 | . | TRBV18 | few | CASSPPGRDPDTQYF | TGTGCCAGCTCACCACCGGGCCGGGACCCGGATACGCAGTATTTT
TRBJ2-1 | TRBD2 | TRBV11-2 | . | CASSPRLAMVWEQFF | TGTGCCAGCAGCCCGAGACTAGCGATGGTGTGGGAGCAGTTCTTC
TRBJ2-3 | TRBD2 | TRBV4-3 | few | CASSPRTSGHSTDTQYF | TGCGCCAGCAGCCCGCGGACTAGCGGACATAGCACAGATACGCAGTATTTT
TRBJ2-1 | TRBD1 | TRBV7-3 | . | CASSLGQGANEQFF | TGTGCCAGCAGCTTAGGGCAGGGGGCCAATGAGCAGTTCTTC
TRBJ2-3 | . | TRBV28 | . | CASSFVATDTQYF | TGTGCCAGCAGTTTCGTTGCTACAGATACGCAGTATTTT
TRBJ2-7 | TRBD1 | TRBV7-6 | . | CASSWDRGSYEQYF | TGTGCCAGCAGCTGGGACAGGGGGTCCTACGAGCAGTACTTC
TRBJ2-5 | . | TRBV10-3 | . | CAISESGHAQYF | TGTGCCATCAGTGAGTCGGGCCACGCCCAGTACTTC
TRBJ2-3 | TRBD1 | TRBV5-1 | . | CASSGGQGADTQYF | TGCGCCAGCAGCGGGGGACAGGGTGCAGATACGCAGTATTTT
TRBJ1-3 | . | TRBV11-2 | . | CASSLGAPGNTIYF | TGTGCCAGCAGCTTAGGAGCCCCCGGAAACACCATATATTTT
TRBJ2-2 | . | TRBV7-9 | . | CASSLAPGELFF | TGTGCCAGCAGCCTGGCGCCCGGGGAGCTGTTTTTT
TRBJ2-4 | . | TRBV7-2 | . | CASSLGGGGGGEYF | TGTGCCAGCAGCTTAGGAGGAGGGGGCGGTGGGGAGTACTTC
TRBJ1-6 | . | TRBV23-1 | . | CASSQRSTGHNSPLHF | TGCGCCAGCAGTCAGAGGTCGACAGGCCACAATTCACCCCTCCACTTT
TRBJ1-5 | . | TRBV6-6 | . | CASSYWGGDQPQHF | TGTGCCAGCAGTTACTGGGGCGGGGATCAGCCCCAGCATTTT
TRBJ1-4 | . | TRBV5-1 | . | CASSLGGEEKLFF | TGCGCCAGCAGCTTGGGGGGAGAGGAAAAACTGTTTTTT
TRBJ2-7 | TRBD1 | TRBV4-2 | . | CASSKEGPGTGTSYEQYF | TGTGCCAGCAGCAAAGAGGGACCCGGGACAGGTACCTCCTACGAGCAGTACTTC
TRBJ2-2 | . | TRBV5-8 | . | CASSLLGTANTGELFF | TGTGCCAGCAGCTTGCTCGGGACGGCGAACACCGGGGAGCTGTTTTTT
TRBJ1-2 | . | TRBV5-6 | . | CASTPTGAGGYTF | TGTGCCAGCACCCCAACGGGGGCGGGTGGCTACACCTTC
TRBJ2-2 | . | TRBV18 | . | CASSGDFTGELFF | TGTGCCAGCTCGGGGGATTTCACCGGGGAGCTGTTTTTT
TRBJ2-6 | . | TRBV7-9 | . | CASSLGSGLSGANVLTF | TGTGCCAGCAGCTTAGGGTCGGGTTTGTCTGGGGCCAACGTCCTGACTTTC
TRBJ2-1 | TRBD2 | TRBV6-1 | . | CASSVGSGGSYNEQFF | TGTGCCAGCAGTGTTGGTAGCGGGGGCTCCTACAATGAGCAGTTCTTC
TRBJ2-7 | . | TRBV6-5 | once | CASSYSTAPREQYF | TGTGCCAGCAGTTACTCGACGGCCCCCCGCGAGCAGTACTTC
TRBJ1-6 | . | TRBV4-2 | . | CASSQDLRSSYNSPLHF | TGTGCCAGCAGCCAAGATCTGAGAAGCTCCTATAATTCACCCCTCCACTTT
TRBJ2-7 | TRBD1 | TRBV18 | . | CASSLDRGAYEQYF | TGTGCCAGCTCACTGGACAGGGGGGCCTACGAGCAGTACTTC
TRBJ2-7 | TRBD2 | TRBV7-2 | few | CASSYIAGNSYEQYF | TGTGCCAGCAGCTATATAGCGGGGAACTCCTACGAGCAGTACTTC
TRBJ1-5 | . | TRBV10-3 | once | CATGGQDLPQHF | TGTGCCACGGGGGGACAAGACCTGCCCCAGCATTTT
TRBJ1-5 | . | TRBV19 | . | CASRGGGWNPQHF | TGTGCCAGTAGAGGGGGGGGTTGGAACCCCCAGCATTTT
TRBJ1-4 | . | TRBV28 | . | CASNPPGQHEKLFF | TGTGCCAGCAACCCGCCGGGCCAGCATGAAAAACTGTTTTTT
TRBJ2-1 | . | TRBV27 | once | CASSLGGPDEQFF | TGTGCCAGCAGTTTAGGGGGACCCGATGAGCAGTTCTTC
TRBJ2-7 | . | TRBV10-3 | . | CAIRLELAYEQYF | TGTGCCATCAGATTGGAACTAGCCTACGAGCAGTACTTC
TRBJ1-5 | . | TRBV5-4 | . | CASSWDGPNQPQHF | TGTGCCAGCAGCTGGGACGGTCCCAATCAGCCCCAGCATTTT
TRBJ1-2 | . | TRBV28 | . | CASRQGVGYGYTF | TGTGCCAGCAGGCAGGGAGTGGGCTATGGCTACACCTTC
TRBJ2-3 | . | TRBV28 | . | CASWGSTDTQYF | TGTGCCAGCTGGGGGAGCACAGATACGCAGTATTTT
TRBJ1-1 | . | TRBV28 | once | CASSYPVGGVNTEAFF | TGTGCCAGCAGTTACCCGGTGGGAGGGGTGAACACTGAAGCTTTCTTT
TRBJ2-4 | TRBD1 | TRBV7-9 | . | CASSLVPGTALAKNIQYF | TGTGCCAGCAGCTTAGTTCCGGGGACAGCCCTAGCCAAAAACATTCAGTACTTC
TRBJ1-4 | . | TRBV6-5 | . | CASSYGGARVEKLFF | TGTGCCAGCAGTTACGGGGGGGCGCGGGTCGAAAAACTGTTTTTT
TRBJ2-7 | . | TRBV5-1 | . | CASSRQGAASYEQYF | TGCGCCAGCAGCCGCCAGGGCGCGGCCTCCTACGAGCAGTACTTC
TRBJ2-7 | . | TRBV7-2 | . | CASSLGGLYEQYF | TGTGCCAGCAGCTTAGGGGGACTTTACGAGCAGTACTTC
TRBJ1-1 | . | TRBV4-2 | once | CASSQALTGTEAFF | TGTGCCAGCAGCCAGGCCCTAACAGGGACTGAAGCTTTCTTT
TRBJ2-5 | TRBD2 | TRBV5-1 | once | CASSLASPSGVRVETQYF | TGCGCCAGCAGCTTGGCGTCGCCTAGCGGGGTCCGAGTGGAGACCCAGTACTTC
TRBJ2-3 | TRBD2 | TRBV7-2 | . | CASSPNVGGADTQYF | TGTGCCAGCAGCCCCAATGTGGGGGGGGCAGATACGCAGTATTTT